What follows describes a single T cell receptor beta chain. Its antigen is currently not known. No quality values exist for individual bases; no much larger clone is one base distant. Library preparation was by the immunoSEQ multiplex PCR assay. The multiplex PCR relied on a mix of 60 forward primers for TCR Vbeta segments and 13 reverse primers for TCR Jbeta segments. The CDR3 region of rearranged TCR beta genes was amplified from genomic DNA by a multiplex PCR assay. The amplified TCR beta libraries were sequenced on the Illumina HiSeq System as 87-base-pair reads. The original pipeline was this. In a later analysis, around 80 million unique TCR beta chains were counted across the 650 to 700 repertoires, and roughly 11 million of these chains were shared by at least two donors. Raw reads were error-corrected and collapsed into unique sequences by a nearest-neighbor algorithm in which closely related sequences were merged to remove PCR and sequencing errors. V, D and J gene segments were assigned by aligning CDR3 sequences to IMGT reference sequences. For a sequence to be retained, at least a six-nucleotide match to both a V gene segment and a J gene segment was required. A rearrangement counted as productive if the CDR3 had no stop codons and remained in frame with V and J, and every other rearrangement counted as non-productive. CDR3 was defined by IMGT convention, running from the second conserved V-encoded cysteine to the conserved J-encoded phenylalanine. In an earlier analysis of approximately 500 of the donors, sequences lacking an unambiguous match to a single V gene segment were excluded. An earlier analysis of 500 to 700 of the donors classified V segments as functional when productive rearrangements were above 56.7% and as segregating when the standard deviation between donors was above 5%. A statistical classification framework was built to diagnose cytomegalovirus status from the catalog of TCR beta chain sequences. V and J gene assignment, in a later analysis, came from comparing TCR nucleotide sequences with IMGT/GENE-DB human TR gene sequences. In a later analysis, CDR3 sequences and most-parsimonious VDJ recombination scenarios were assigned using the TCRdist pipeline. A later analysis defined each TCR beta chain by its CDR3 amino acid sequence plus V-gene family, and excluded reads lacking a unique V-gene family. As a way to deal with suspected cross-contamination and a sequencing artifact, a later analysis dropped hundreds of nucleotide sequences that were highly shared and had low generation probability. For each public chain, a later analysis derived a clonal expansion index from normalized ranks of inferred template counts within each repertoire. In a later analysis, generation probabilities were computed using a VDJ recombination model fitted to out-of-frame rearrangements, and the results were checked against IGoR. In a later analysis, hypergeometric tests were used to score TCR-TCR, TCR-HLA and TCR-CMV co-occurrence, with a repertoire-size bias correction applied to TCR pairs. To estimate false discovery rates, a later analysis permuted the HLA or CMV assignments 20 times. A later analysis grouped co-occurring TCRs with DBSCAN, adding TCRdist sequence similarity when clustering within HLA-allele-positive subsets. Repertoires with fewer than 30,000 or more than 120,000 public chains, plus five repertoires with anomalous nucleotide sharing, were excluded from co-occurrence clustering. The source is immuneACCESS, and TCRdb retained only in-frame sequences with V and J called. Part of the clones is not carried over; for the studies checked, unresolved V genes explain less than half of this, and the remainder is unexplained. The D gene and trimming were derived from the DNA, and the V and J assignments and clone size from that table. This sample gives around 64,000 clones in total; around 86% of them show up just once. The ten biggest clones cover roughly 2% of the sample.

V sheds 0 bases and J sheds 9 bases, leaving 18 bases between their ends. The CDR3 numbers 15 residues from cysteine through phenylalanine. Solely the CDR3 DNA is kept, with 45 bases framed from the first base. In the germline V gene (reference sequence), CDR1 corresponds to SGHNT and CDR2 to YYREEE. The record originates from a study of cytomegalovirus exposure and HLA in healthy donors (dated by TCRdb to 2016 to 2017). A note on the overall study: According to an earlier analysis of a few hundred of the donors, roughly 180 million T cells yielded 90 million to 140 million unique TCR beta sequences and about 300 Gb of sequence data. To predict cytomegalovirus infection status, the study combined high-throughput TCR immunosequencing, statistical association of individual TCRs with disease status, and machine learning. Among 300 to 500 genotyped donors of the cohort, an average of about 220,000 unique TCR beta nucleotide sequences was sequenced per donor, of which approximately 19% were non-productive. A handful of DR-DQ haplotypes were handled as single units for association and clustering because linkage in the cohort was strong. A later analysis re-examined previously published TCR beta repertoires from more than 650 donors and added high-resolution HLA genotyping to investigate patterns of TCR occurrence. In a later genetic analysis, genome-wide SNP genotypes for about three fifths of the 666 donors were used, and that subset was treated as a discovery cohort. An early release that covered around 590 HLA-typed donors contained approximately 300 gigabases of sequencing data and around 80 million unique TCR sequences. The later analysis used no new phenotypic data to find candidate immune exposures, relying instead on TCR beta sequences and their occurrence across donors. The number of typed donors differed by locus: about 620-630 for A, B, C, DRB1 and DQB1; approximately 520 for DQA1; some 610 for DPA1; and around 470 for DPB1. The aim of the study was to test whether cataloging public T cell receptors could identify signatures of past pathogen exposure. HLA typing included class I and class II loci at four-digit resolution. The T cell repertoires of some 670 subjects were profiled by immunosequencing and related to cytomegalovirus serostatus. An earlier analysis of approximately 580 of the donors used high-throughput TCR beta sequencing to judge whether each TCR beta V gene segment behaved as functional or pseudogenic. Donor age, sex, ethnicity and CMV serostatus were compiled alongside the repertoire data. Of the roughly 400 genotyped donors, 65% to 90% were placed in the genetic ancestry cluster associated with self-reported Caucasian donors. Every discovery cohort repertoire had been produced on one sequencing platform. Along with the approximately 670-subject first cohort, a separate validation cohort of approximately 110 different subjects was used.

The cohort comprised fewer than 750 healthy bone marrow donors. All cohort members were sampled while nominally healthy, although unrecorded immune exposures were likely present. The donor was CMV seronegative and belonged to the group of 380 or so seronegative cohort members. Each donor provided a peripheral blood sample, and peripheral blood mononuclear cells were used for TCR beta sequencing. The Qiagen DNeasy Blood Extraction Kit was used to extract genomic DNA from the blood cell samples. The investigation overall reported the following: The study listed 170 or so TCR beta chains as associated with cytomegalovirus. Because HLA typing was unavailable for some donors at each locus, only the typed subset was used in association tests. The sequencing pipeline was judged likely to have produced a cluster of highly shared sequence variants as a technical artifact. Sequencing depth was assumed to be roughly uniform across donors in the presence/absence analyses, though that assumption may not hold. In a later analysis, the rate of TCR association differed among HLA loci, with DRB1 alleles having the most associated TCRs and HLA-C alleles having the fewest. In a later analysis, several top co-occurrence clusters were reported to appear linked to parvovirus B19, influenza, CMV and Epstein-Barr virus. In an earlier analysis of under 600 of the donors, most TCR beta V segments were observed in productive rearrangements about 87% or about 30% of the time, broadly matching IMGT annotations. In a later genetic analysis, a missense DCLRE1C variant was associated with V-gene and J-gene trimming of TCR beta chains, and the association was replicated in an independent cohort. The 87-base-pair reads could not distinguish some IMGT-functional V segments, including TRBV6-2 and TRBV6-3, so those segments were excluded. In both the original and validation cohorts, the classifier was reported to diagnose cytomegalovirus status with high specificity and sensitivity. A further reported finding was that TCR beta sequences accurately predicted the HLA-A and HLA-B alleles for most subjects in the first cohort. Correlated functional status among segregating V segments might reflect linkage disequilibrium, but an unknown experimental factor could not be ruled out. At a false discovery rate of 0.05, a later analysis linked 15,000 to 20,000 TCR beta sequences to specific HLA alleles. In vitro tests confirmed that a few of the cytomegalovirus-associated TCR beta chains recognize cytomegalovirus antigens. In a later genetic analysis, fewer N-insertions in productive TCRs were reported among donors in an Asian-associated ancestry cluster than the roughly 670-donor mean. Most CMV-associated TCR beta chains appeared to be HLA-restricted in a later analysis, and the HLA associations seemed to be driven largely by CMV exposure. When HLA alleles, especially DR and DQ, strongly co-occurred, attributing TCR associations to individual alleles was difficult. The authors suggested that the approach could potentially be generalized to other disease states and immunological phenotypes. The cohort was sequenced for TCR beta chains only, and without alpha or paired-chain data the features that could be detected were limited. In a later analysis, HLA-associated TCR beta chains were found to be more clonally expanded and to have lower generation probabilities than equally common non-associated chains. CMV serostatus was the only immune exposure information available for the cohort. The earlier analysis of 587 of the donors excluded 15 to 20 rarely observed V segments, including chromosome 9 orphons, because counts were too low. Most TCR sequences were seen in very few donors, while some public TCRs were found in many individuals.

The V gene is TRBV5-4 and the J gene is TRBJ2-5, with a tentative D gene TRBD1 over 5 matching bases. The sequence derives from a woman aged 25 to 39 in good health and CMV-seronegative. The sequenced sample consisted of PBMCs. The DNA sequence reads TGTGCCAGCAGCTTGGACAGGCTGAAAAGGACGGCCCAGTACTTC. The translation is CASSLDRLKRTAQYF.